Following are 2 T cell receptor beta chains from one sample sequenced in a study of cytomegalovirus exposure and HLA in healthy donors (dated by TCRdb to 2017 to 2019). The method behind the library was the immunoSEQ multiplex PCR assay. The multiplex PCR relied on a mix of 60 forward primers for TCR Vbeta segments and 13 reverse primers for TCR Jbeta segments. Imported from immuneACCESS, the table was reduced by TCRdb to in-frame sequences with V and J called. These copies leave out some clones; in studies compared against another copy, an unresolved V gene accounts for under half, and the cause of the remainder is not known. In all, the sample holds some 130,000 clones, and approximately 80% of those were seen once. About 4% of the sample is held by the ten biggest clonotypes. Sequenced: PBMCs. These receptors were taken from a male donor in good health and CMV-seronegative.

This clone appeared once. The chain uses TRBV9 and TRBJ1-5; D not resolved. The length of the CDR3 is 13 residues. Germline V gene data show CDR1 as SGDLS and CDR2 as YYNGEE. Trimming took 3 bases from V and 1 from J, leaving 5 bases between them. For the CDR3, the DNA is TGTGCCAGCAGCGGAGCAAGCAATCAGCCCCAGCATTTT. It specifies CASSGASNQPQHF.

The genes are TRBV27 and TRBJ2-7; TRBD2 might be the D (6 bases). V shed 3 bases and J shed 2 bases, with 17 bases lying between them. CDR1 MNHEY and CDR2 SMNVEV come from the germline V gene (reference sequence). The CDR3 is 16 amino acids. The CDR3 nucleotides are TGTGCCAGCAGTTTTACGGGGAGGCTAGGTCCCTACGAGCAGTACTTC. Amino acids: CASSFTGRLGPYEQYF.